These T cell receptor beta chains were read from a single sample in a study of PD-L1 blockade in urothelial cancer. Sequencing used immunoSEQ multiplex PCR; TCRdb keeps in-frame clones, though not all of them. In the table there are some 120,000 clones, roughly 84% of which are singletons. Specimen: PBMCs, collected around atezolizumab (anti-PD-L1) treatment. Every receptor here comes from a man aged 50 or older with urothelial cancer. The CDR3 runs from the conserved cysteine through the conserved F or W. The D gene is left open where the match is weak. The size entry is marked missing in some rows and otherwise reads once, few, many or a size class.

v_gene: TRBV11-1; d_gene: TRBD1; j_gene: TRBJ1-6; abundance: NA; CDR3nt: TGTGCCAGCAGCCCCGACAGGGGTGATTCACCCCTCCACTTT; CDR3aa: CASSPDRGDSPLHF
v_gene: TRBV7-6; d_gene: NA; j_gene: TRBJ2-7; abundance: NA; CDR3nt: TGTGCCAGCAGCGATGGACAGCCCTACGAGCAGTACTTC; CDR3aa: CASSDGQPYEQYF
v_gene: TRBV6-1; d_gene: TRBD2; j_gene: TRBJ2-7; abundance: NA; CDR3nt: TGTGCCAGCAGTGAAAGTTCTAGCGGGTTATTAAGAGAGCAGTACTTC; CDR3aa: CASSESSSGLLREQYF
v_gene: TRBV7-9; d_gene: NA; j_gene: TRBJ2-5; abundance: NA; CDR3nt: TGTGCCAGCAGCTTAGCCCCCGGAGGGGAAGAGACCCAGTACTTC; CDR3aa: CASSLAPGGEETQYF
v_gene: TRBV15; d_gene: NA; j_gene: TRBJ2-5; abundance: NA; CDR3nt: TGTGCCACCAGCAGAATTCCTCATGAGTGGGAGACCCAGTACTTC; CDR3aa: CATSRIPHEWETQYF
v_gene: TRBV5-1; d_gene: TRBD1; j_gene: TRBJ1-2; abundance: NA; CDR3nt: TGCGCCAGCAGCTTGGCCCCCGGGACAGGCCCTAGGGAGGGTGGCTACACCTTC; CDR3aa: CASSLAPGTGPREGGYTF
v_gene: TRBV5-1; d_gene: TRBD1; j_gene: TRBJ1-2; abundance: NA; CDR3nt: TGCGCCAGCAGCGAGGGACAGCTCGGTAACTATGGCTACACCTTC; CDR3aa: CASSEGQLGNYGYTF
v_gene: TRBV6-6; d_gene: TRBD1; j_gene: TRBJ2-7; abundance: NA; CDR3nt: TGTGCCAGCAGTTACTTTACAGGGGATTACGAGCAGTACTTC; CDR3aa: CASSYFTGDYEQYF
v_gene: TRBV6-5; d_gene: NA; j_gene: TRBJ1-2; abundance: NA; CDR3nt: TGTGCCAGCGGCTCTACGTGGACAAGTAATGGCTACACCTTC; CDR3aa: CASGSTWTSNGYTF
v_gene: TRBV5-1; d_gene: TRBD1; j_gene: TRBJ1-2; abundance: NA; CDR3nt: TGCGCCAGCAGCTTGGTTGGACAGGGGTTACTTGGCTACACCTTC; CDR3aa: CASSLVGQGLLGYTF
v_gene: TRBV15; d_gene: NA; j_gene: TRBJ2-3; abundance: few; CDR3nt: TGTGCCACCAGCAGAGAGATGGGGCAGTCTAGCACAGATACGCAGTATTTT; CDR3aa: CATSREMGQSSTDTQYF
v_gene: TRBV5-1; d_gene: TRBD1; j_gene: TRBJ1-6; abundance: NA; CDR3nt: TGCGCCAGCACCACAGGGGGCTCTGGGAATTCACCCCTCCACTTT; CDR3aa: CASTTGGSGNSPLHF
v_gene: TRBV7-2; d_gene: NA; j_gene: TRBJ1-5; abundance: NA; CDR3nt: TGTGCCAGCAGCTTCCAGGGGAATCAGCCCCAGCATTTT; CDR3aa: CASSFQGNQPQHF
v_gene: TRBV19; d_gene: TRBD2; j_gene: TRBJ2-1; abundance: NA; CDR3nt: TGTGCCAGTACCCCTAGCGGGGGTAACTACAATGAGCAGTTCTTC; CDR3aa: CASTPSGGNYNEQFF
v_gene: TRBV6-4; d_gene: NA; j_gene: TRBJ1-4; abundance: NA; CDR3nt: TGTGCCAGCCTCTGGGGCTCAACTAATGAAAAACTGTTTTTT; CDR3aa: CASLWGSTNEKLFF
v_gene: TRBV2; d_gene: TRBD1; j_gene: TRBJ1-4; abundance: NA; CDR3nt: TGTGCCAGCACGACAGGGGTTAATGAAAAACTGTTTTTT; CDR3aa: CASTTGVNEKLFF
v_gene: TRBV2; d_gene: NA; j_gene: TRBJ1-2; abundance: NA; CDR3nt: TGTGCCAGCAGTGAAGCTAGGAGGGTCTACACCTTC; CDR3aa: CASSEARRVYTF
v_gene: TRBV4-1; d_gene: NA; j_gene: TRBJ2-2; abundance: NA; CDR3nt: TGCGCCAGCAGCCAAGAATTGGGCCTTACCGGGGAGCTGTTTTTT; CDR3aa: CASSQELGLTGELFF
v_gene: TRBV4-1; d_gene: TRBD1; j_gene: TRBJ2-7; abundance: NA; CDR3nt: TGCGCCAGCAGCCTTAACCCGAGGACAGGGTTGGGTGAGCAGTACTTC; CDR3aa: CASSLNPRTGLGEQYF
v_gene: TRBV11-3; d_gene: TRBD2; j_gene: TRBJ2-1; abundance: NA; CDR3nt: TGTGCCAGCAGCTTAGGCGGGAGGGCCTACAATGAGCAGTTCTTC; CDR3aa: CASSLGGRAYNEQFF
v_gene: TRBV19; d_gene: NA; j_gene: TRBJ1-2; abundance: NA; CDR3nt: TGTGCCACCGTCGGTGTCGCGGATAGAGGCTACACCTTC; CDR3aa: CATVGVADRGYTF
v_gene: TRBV6-5; d_gene: NA; j_gene: TRBJ2-7; abundance: NA; CDR3nt: TGTGCCAGCAGTTACGACAGTTTCTCCTACGAGCAGTACTTC; CDR3aa: CASSYDSFSYEQYF
v_gene: TRBV30; d_gene: NA; j_gene: TRBJ1-2; abundance: NA; CDR3nt: TGTGCCTGGGAGGGCGGTGCTAACTATGGCTACACCTTC; CDR3aa: CAWEGGANYGYTF
v_gene: TRBV6-1; d_gene: NA; j_gene: TRBJ1-3; abundance: few; CDR3nt: TGTGCCAGCAGTGAGGCGTACAGGGCAGCTGGAAACACCATATATTTT; CDR3aa: CASSEAYRAAGNTIYF
v_gene: TRBV7-2; d_gene: TRBD2; j_gene: TRBJ2-3; abundance: NA; CDR3nt: TGTGCCAGCAGCTTAGTGCCTAGCGGGAGTAGCACAGATACGCAGTATTTT; CDR3aa: CASSLVPSGSSTDTQYF
v_gene: TRBV10-2; d_gene: NA; j_gene: TRBJ2-7; abundance: NA; CDR3nt: TGCGCCAGCAGTGATCTGTCGGGTGCCTACGAGCAGTACTTC; CDR3aa: CASSDLSGAYEQYF
v_gene: TRBV7-3; d_gene: TRBD2; j_gene: TRBJ2-1; abundance: NA; CDR3nt: TGTGCCAGCAGCGGGGGGAGGGGAGGGGTGGATGAGCAGTTCTTC; CDR3aa: CASSGGRGGVDEQFF
v_gene: TRBV15; d_gene: NA; j_gene: TRBJ1-2; abundance: once; CDR3nt: TGTGCCACCAGCAGCCTGAATTATAGAAAGGAGTATGGCTACACCTTC; CDR3aa: CATSSLNYRKEYGYTF